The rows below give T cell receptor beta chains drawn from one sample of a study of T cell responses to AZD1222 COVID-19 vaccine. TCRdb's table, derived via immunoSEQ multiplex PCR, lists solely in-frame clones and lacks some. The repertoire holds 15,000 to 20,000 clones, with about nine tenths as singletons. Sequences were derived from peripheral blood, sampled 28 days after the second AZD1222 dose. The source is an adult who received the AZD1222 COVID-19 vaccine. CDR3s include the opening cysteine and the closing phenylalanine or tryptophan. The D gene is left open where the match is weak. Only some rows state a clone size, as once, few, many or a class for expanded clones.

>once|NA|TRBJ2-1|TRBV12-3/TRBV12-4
TGTGCCAGCAGTTTAGGAGGAAGGGGGCAGTTCTTC
CASSLGGRGQFF
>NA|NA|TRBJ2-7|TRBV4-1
TGCGCCAGCAGCCAAGACAGCTACGAGCAGTACTTC
CASSQDSYEQYF
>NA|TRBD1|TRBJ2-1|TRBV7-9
TGTGCCAGCAGCTTAGGACAGGGCGTCGATGAGCAGTTCTTC
CASSLGQGVDEQFF
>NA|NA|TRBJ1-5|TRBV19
TGTGCCAGTAGTATGGTACTGTCGGCCAGCAATCAGCCCCAGCATTTT
CASSMVLSASNQPQHF
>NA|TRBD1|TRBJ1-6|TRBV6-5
TGTGCCAGCGGGAGGACAGGGTATTCACCCCTCCACTTT
CASGRTGYSPLHF
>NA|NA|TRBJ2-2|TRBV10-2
TGCGCCAGCAGTGAACACTCCGGGGCCGACACCGGGGAGCTGTTTTTT
CASSEHSGADTGELFF
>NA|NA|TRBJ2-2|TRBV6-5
TGTGCCAGCAGTTACGTAGGGTACAACGGGGAGCTGTTTTTT
CASSYVGYNGELFF
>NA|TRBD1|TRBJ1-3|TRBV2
TGTGCCAGCAGGCGGGACAGCTCTGGAAACACCATATATTTT
CASRRDSSGNTIYF
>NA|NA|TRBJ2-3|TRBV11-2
TGTGCCAGCAGCTTAGAGCTAGGCAGGGCGAAGGGAGATACGCAGTATTTT
CASSLELGRAKGDTQYF
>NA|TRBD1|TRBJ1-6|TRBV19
TGTGCCAGTAGAGCCGGGACAGGGGGTAATTCACCCCTCCACTTT
CASRAGTGGNSPLHF
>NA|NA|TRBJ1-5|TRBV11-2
TGTGCCAGCAGCTTGGCAGATTTTCAGCCCCAGCATTTT
CASSLADFQPQHF
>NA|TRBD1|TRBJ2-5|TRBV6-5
TGTGCCAGCATAGGACAGGGCTGGGCCCAGTACTTC
CASIGQGWAQYF
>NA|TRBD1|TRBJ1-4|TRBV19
TGTGCCAGTAGTACCCGACAGGGCGTTAATGAAAAACTGTTTTTT
CASSTRQGVNEKLFF
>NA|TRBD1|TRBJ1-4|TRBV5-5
TGTGCCAGCAGCCCGGGACAGGGATACGAAAAACTGTTTTTT
CASSPGQGYEKLFF
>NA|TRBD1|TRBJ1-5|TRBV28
TGTGCCAGCAGTGGCGGGGGACAGGGGATTCAGCCCCAGCATTTT
CASSGGGQGIQPQHF
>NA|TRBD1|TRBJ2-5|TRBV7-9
TGTGCCAGCAGCTTAGGGGCGACAGGGATCGTCCAAGAGACCCAGTACTTC
CASSLGATGIVQETQYF
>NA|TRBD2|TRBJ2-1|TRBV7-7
TGTGCTAGCAGCCCGGGACTAGCGGGAGATGAGCAGTTCTTC
CASSPGLAGDEQFF
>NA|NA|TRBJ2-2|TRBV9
TGTGCCAGCAGCGTAGGAGTCGGGGAGCTGTTTTTT
CASSVGVGELFF
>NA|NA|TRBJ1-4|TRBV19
TGTGCCAGTAGTTCTGGAGGGTATGAAAAACTGTTTTTT
CASSSGGYEKLFF
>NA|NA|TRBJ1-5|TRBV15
TGTGCCACCAGCAGAGTCCTGCCGGGGGACAGCAATCAGCCCCAGCATTTT
CATSRVLPGDSNQPQHF
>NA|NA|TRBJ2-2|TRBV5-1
TGCGCCAGCAGCCGACTGGGAGCGAACACCGGGGAGCTGTTTTTT
CASSRLGANTGELFF
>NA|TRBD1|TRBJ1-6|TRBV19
TGTGCCAGTAGTATAGATCAAGGGGGCGCGGATTCACCCCTCCACTTT
CASSIDQGGADSPLHF
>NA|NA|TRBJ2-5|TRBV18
TGTGCCAGCTCACTGTCAGGAGACCAAGAGACCCAGTACTTC
CASSLSGDQETQYF
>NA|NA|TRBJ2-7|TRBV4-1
TGCGCCAGCAGCCAAGAACAACAGGGAGGTAGGGTATGGGGGTACGAGCAGTACTTC
CASSQEQQGGRVWGYEQYF
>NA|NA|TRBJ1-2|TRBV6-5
TGTGCCAGCAGTTACTCGGGGGTGATTTATGGCTACACCTTC
CASSYSGVIYGYTF
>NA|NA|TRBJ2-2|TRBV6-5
TGTGCCAGCAGTCCGAAGGGGGAAAACACCGGGGAGCTGTTTTTT
CASSPKGENTGELFF
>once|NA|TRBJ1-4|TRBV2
TGTGCCTCCACGGCCAGGGCCTGGACTAATGAAAAACTGTTTTTT
CASTARAWTNEKLFF
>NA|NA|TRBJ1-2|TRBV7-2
TGTGCCAGCAGCTTAGTCGGGGCGGTGCTCTATGGCTACACCTTC
CASSLVGAVLYGYTF
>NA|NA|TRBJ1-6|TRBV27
TGTGCCAGCAGGCCCGGAGGGTTTTCACCCCTCCACTTT
CASRPGGFSPLHF
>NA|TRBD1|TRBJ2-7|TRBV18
TGTGCCAGCTCACCGGGACAGACCTACGAGCAGTACTTC
CASSPGQTYEQYF
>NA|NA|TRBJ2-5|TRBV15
TGTGCCACCAGCAGGGGTAGATCGGGGTCGCAAGAGACCCAGTACTTC
CATSRGRSGSQETQYF
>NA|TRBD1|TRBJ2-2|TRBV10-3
TGTGCCATCAGTGGGACAGGGTATGTCGGGGAGCTGTTTTTT
CAISGTGYVGELFF
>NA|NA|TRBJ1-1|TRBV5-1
TGCGCCAGCAGCCTCATAGGAGGGAACACTGAAGCTTTCTTT
CASSLIGGNTEAFF
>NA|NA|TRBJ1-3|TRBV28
TGTGCCAGCAGTGTTTACGTAAGACAGGCTGGAAACACCATATATTTT
CASSVYVRQAGNTIYF
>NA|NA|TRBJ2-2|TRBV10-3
TGTGCCATCAGTCCCGGCAGGGGCGGGCCTGCAACCGGGGAGCTGTTTTTT
CAISPGRGGPATGELFF
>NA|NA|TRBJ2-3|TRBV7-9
TGTGCCAGCAGCCCTGGGTTACTGGACCCTAGCACAGATACGCAGTATTTT
CASSPGLLDPSTDTQYF
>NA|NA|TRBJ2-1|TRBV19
TGTGCCAGTCAACAGGAATACAATGAGCAGTTCTTC
CASQQEYNEQFF
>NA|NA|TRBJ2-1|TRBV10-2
TGCGCCAGCACGAGCAACCGGCACAATGAGCAGTTCTTC
CASTSNRHNEQFF
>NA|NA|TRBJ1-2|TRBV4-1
TGCGCCAGCAGCCGTGGGGGCACCAGGGACCCCGGTGGCTACACCTTC
CASSRGGTRDPGGYTF
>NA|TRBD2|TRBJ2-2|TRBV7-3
TGTGCCAGCAGCTCCGGACTAGCGAACACCGGGGAGCTGTTTTTT
CASSSGLANTGELFF
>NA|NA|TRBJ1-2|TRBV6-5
TGTGCCAGCAGTTACTCTTTCCAGGGTGTGAGCTATGGCTACACCTTC
CASSYSFQGVSYGYTF
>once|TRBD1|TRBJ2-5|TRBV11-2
TGTGCCAGCAGCTCCCGGACAGGGGTGGAGACCCAGTACTTC
CASSSRTGVETQYF
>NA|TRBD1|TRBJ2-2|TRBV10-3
TGTGCCATCAGCGTCACAGGGGATGGCACCGGGGAGCTGTTTTTT
CAISVTGDGTGELFF
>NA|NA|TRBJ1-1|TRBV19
TGTGCCAGTAGTCCGGGGGGGGTAAGTGAAGCTTTCTTT
CASSPGGVSEAFF
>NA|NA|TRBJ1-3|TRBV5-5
TGTGCCAGCAGCCAACTTACAGGGAAAACTGGAAACACCATATATTTT
CASSQLTGKTGNTIYF
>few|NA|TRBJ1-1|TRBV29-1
TGCAGCGTCGACAGCGACATGAACACTGAAGCTTTCTTT
CSVDSDMNTEAFF
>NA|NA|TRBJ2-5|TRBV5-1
TGCGCCAGCAGCTTGGTTGGTCAAGAGACCCAGTACTTC
CASSLVGQETQYF